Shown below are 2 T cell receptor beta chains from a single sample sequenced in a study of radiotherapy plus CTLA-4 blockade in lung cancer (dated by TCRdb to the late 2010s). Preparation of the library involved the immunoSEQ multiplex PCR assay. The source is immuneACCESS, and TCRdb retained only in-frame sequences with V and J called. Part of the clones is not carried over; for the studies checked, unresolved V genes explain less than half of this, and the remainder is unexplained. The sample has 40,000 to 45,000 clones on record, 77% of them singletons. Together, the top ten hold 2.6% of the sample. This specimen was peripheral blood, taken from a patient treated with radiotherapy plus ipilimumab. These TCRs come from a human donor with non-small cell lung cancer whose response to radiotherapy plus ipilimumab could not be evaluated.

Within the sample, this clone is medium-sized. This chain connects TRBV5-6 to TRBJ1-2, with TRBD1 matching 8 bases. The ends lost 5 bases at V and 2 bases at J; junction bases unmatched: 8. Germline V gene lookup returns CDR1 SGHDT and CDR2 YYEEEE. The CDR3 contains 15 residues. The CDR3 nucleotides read TGTGCCAGCAGACCTTTCGGGACAGGCAACTATGGCTACACCTTC. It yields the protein CASRPFGTGNYGYTF. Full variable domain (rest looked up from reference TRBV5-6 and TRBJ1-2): DAGVTQSPTHLIKTRGQQVTLRCSPKSGHDTVSWYQQALGQGPQFIFQYYEEEERQRGNFPDRFSGHQFPNYSSELNVNALLLGDSALYLCASRPFGTGNYGYTFGSGTRLTVV.

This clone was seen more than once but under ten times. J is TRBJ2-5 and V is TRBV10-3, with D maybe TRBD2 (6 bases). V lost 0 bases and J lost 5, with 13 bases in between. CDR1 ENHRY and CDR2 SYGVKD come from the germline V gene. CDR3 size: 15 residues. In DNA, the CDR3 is TGTGCCATCAGTGAGTCGAAAGGGGCGGGGGAGACCCAGTACTTC. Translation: CAISESKGAGETQYF.